These 32 T cell receptor beta chains came from one sample sequenced in a study of shared clonotypes between healthy human individuals. Profiled with immunoSEQ multiplex PCR; TCRdb holds only in-frame clones, not every one. The repertoire has about 2.4 million clones, 80% to 95% of them found once; the top ten carry 0.36%. The specimen was naive CD4+ T cells from PBMCs. Subset indicated: CD45RA+ positively selected. The receptors stem from a man younger than 35 in good health. Some clones in this sample may be carry-over from other donors' samples.

The chain carries TRBV27 and TRBJ2-7; 13 bases match TRBD2. Germline-derived CDR1 and CDR2 are MNHEY and SMNVEV (reference sequence). This CDR3 comprises 17 residues. Germline trimming cut 2 bases from V and 2 bases from J; bases unmatched to any gene: 6. CDR3 coding DNA: TGTGCCAGCAGTTTAGGGACTAGCGGGATTGTAACCTACGAGCAGTACTTC. Its translation: CASSLGTSGIVTYEQYF.

Worth noting for this clone: A junction end diverges from the germline sequence, so it may reflect a read error. The same CDR3 arises from other DNA sequences in this sample as well. The chain is built from TRBV14 and TRBJ2-6; 8 nucleotides line up with TRBD1. The CDR3 contains 18 residues. The germline V gene has CDR1 SGHDN and CDR2 FVKESK. The DNA of the CDR3 is TGTGCCAGCAGCCCCTCGGGGCAGGGGGCGCGTGGGGCCAACGTCCTGACCTTC. It specifies CASSPSGQGARGANVLTF.

This clone was detected once. The V call is TRBV7-8, the J call TRBJ2-5; possibly TRBD2 for D (6 bases). There are 16 residues in the CDR3. Germline loops: CDR1 SGHVS, CDR2 FQNEAQ. The V and J ends lost 2 bases and 2 bases respectively, with 15 bases between them. The CDR3 spells CASSLYIRGGQETQYF. In nucleotides, the CDR3 is TGTGCCAGCAGCTTATATATTCGTGGGGGGCAAGAGACCCAGTACTTC. Full variable domain (missing parts from reference TRBV7-8 and TRBJ2-5): GAGVSQSPRYKVAKRGQDVALRCDPISGHVSLFWYQQALGQGPEFLTYFQNEAQLDKSGLPSDRFFAERPEGSVSTLKIQRTQQEDSAVYLCASSLYIRGGQETQYFGPGTRLLVL.

The chain joins TRBV2 to TRBJ1-2; D may be TRBD1 (6 bases). The V gene's germline CDR1 is SNHLY and CDR2 FYNNEI. The CDR3 sequence is 17 residues long. V lost 8 bases and J lost 4, with 26 bases in between. The CDR3 bases are TGTGCCAGCCCAACCGGGACACCCAGAAAAACCTCCTATGGCTACACCTTC. As protein: CASPTGTPRKTSYGYTF.

The V call is TRBV5-1, the J call TRBJ2-2; D is possibly TRBD2 (5 bases). Germline V lookup: CDR1 SGHRS, CDR2 YFSETQ. The CDR3 covers 13 residues. V dropped 3 bases and J dropped 4 bases, with 7 bases sitting between them. The CDR3 DNA follows: TGCGCCAGCAGCTCTGGACTCACCGGGGAGCTGTTTTTT. As protein: CASSSGLTGELFF.

In DNA form, the CDR3 reads TGTGCCAGCAGTCGAGCCCCCGGGGCTAATGAAAAACTGTTTTTT. Translating gives CASSRAPGANEKLFF. V usage is TRBV6-6 and J usage is TRBJ1-4; D is unresolved. CDR1 is MNHNY, CDR2 SVGAGI, per germline (reference sequence). V lost 5 bases and J lost 3, with 13 bases in between. The CDR3 length is 15 residues.

The chain carries TRBV5-5 and TRBJ1-1; D is ambiguous. Germline CDR1 reads SGHKS; CDR2 reads YYEKEE (reference sequence). The CDR3 totals 18 residues. V lost 1 base and J 0 bases, leaving 19 bases between the germline ends. CDR3 nucleotides: TGTGCCAGCAGCTTGAGTGTGCACGATCCCTCAATGAACACTGAAGCTTTCTTT. Translated, it gives CASSLSVHDPSMNTEAFF.

The chain is built from TRBV6-6 and TRBJ2-5; a possible D gene is TRBD1 (6 bases). V dropped 6 bases and J dropped 1 base, with 12 bases sitting between them. This CDR3 has 14 amino acids. The germline CDR1 and CDR2 sequences are MNHNY and SVGAGI (reference sequence). In DNA form, the CDR3 reads TGTGCCAGCAGCGGGACACTTATCCAAGAGACCCAGTACTTC. Translated: CASSGTLIQETQYF.

V gene TRBV7-2 combines with J gene TRBJ1-5, with D possibly matching TRBD1 (5 bases). This CDR3 has 16 amino acids. V lost 4 bases and J lost 3, with 16 bases in between. Germline-derived CDR1 and CDR2 are SGHTA and FQGNSA. The CDR3 here is CASSSAGPRLNQPQHF. Here the CDR3 DNA reads TGTGCCAGCAGCTCCGCGGGACCGAGACTCAATCAGCCCCAGCATTTT. Combining the CDR3 with reference TRBV7-2 and TRBJ1-5 gives the whole variable domain GAGVSQSPSNKVTEKGKDVELRCDPISGHTALYWYRQSLGQGLEFLIYFQGNSAPDKSGLPSDRFSAERTGGSVSTLTIQRTQQEDSAVYLCASSSAGPRLNQPQHFGDGTRLSIL.

Written as DNA, the CDR3 is TGTGCCAGCAGAGGGGGGGGAAACTATGGCTACACCTTC. Its translation: CASRGGGNYGYTF. The rearrangement links TRBV25-1 to TRBJ1-2; TRBD1 is a possible D gene (6 bases). The CDR3 is 13 residues long. Germline-derived CDR1 and CDR2 are MGHDK and SYGVNS. V was cut by 6 bases and J by 2 bases, with 10 bases left in between.

A few counts support this clone. The chain is built from TRBV10-3 and TRBJ2-4; 15 positions match TRBD2. The CDR3 covers 21 residues. Germline lookup yields CDR1 ENHRY and CDR2 SYGVKD. The ends lost 0 bases at V and 1 base at J; junction bases unmatched: 10. The DNA of the CDR3 is TGTGCCATCAGTGAGTCCACTGTGGGACTAGCGGGAGGTATTGCCAAAAACATTCAGTACTTC. Translating gives CAISESTVGLAGGIAKNIQYF.

J is TRBJ1-2 and V is TRBV7-9; 8 nucleotides agree with TRBD1. The CDR3 spans 13 residues. J gave up 4 bases and V 5 bases, and 3 bases lay outside the gene matches. Per the germline V gene, CDR1 is SEHNR and CDR2 is FQNEAQ (reference sequence). Written as DNA, the CDR3 is TGTGCCAGCAGCGTAGGACAGGGCTATGGCTACACCTTC. Amino acid sequence: CASSVGQGYGYTF.

The chain uses TRBV2 and TRBJ2-7; 8 nucleotides agree with TRBD1. Trimming took 6 bases from V and 4 from J; bases not matched to a gene: 14. Germline V gene data show CDR1 as SNHLY and CDR2 as FYNNEI. The CDR3 length is 16 residues. CDR3 residues: CASRPSSGTGPYEQYF. CDR3 bases: TGTGCCAGCAGACCGAGCTCCGGGACAGGACCTTACGAGCAGTACTTC.

The CDR3 nucleotides read TGTGCCAGCGGGCGGCAGGGTAGCAATGAGCAGTTCTTC. This codes for CASGRQGSNEQFF. The chain has TRBV27 and TRBJ2-1; possible D gene TRBD1, 5 bases. The CDR3 loop spans 13 amino acids. Deletions cut 8 bases from V and 6 bases from J, with 14 bases between. CDR1 is MNHEY and CDR2 is SMNVEV in the germline V gene (reference sequence).

J is TRBJ1-1 and V is TRBV28, with 7 positions matching TRBD1. This CDR3 spans 14 amino acids. Germline assignment: CDR1 MDHEN and CDR2 SYDVKM. With V trimmed by 1 base and J by 5 bases, 4 bases remained unmatched. CDR3 amino acids: CASSLLRGRTEAFF. DNA for the CDR3: TGTGCCAGCAGTTTATTGAGGGGGCGTACTGAAGCTTTCTTT.

The chain has TRBV29-1 and TRBJ1-1; D is perhaps TRBD1 (5 bases). CDR3 size: 12 residues. Germline V gives CDR1 SQVTM, CDR2 ANQGSEA. CDR3 sequence reads: CAQGPPGTEAFF. In nucleotides, the CDR3 is TGCGCCCAGGGACCCCCTGGCACTGAAGCTTTCTTT.

This chain's CDR3 is CASSSTSLTSGANTGELFF. The CDR3 DNA reads as TGTGCCAGCAGTTCGACCTCCTTGACTAGCGGAGCGAACACCGGGGAGCTGTTTTTT. The chain recombines TRBV28 with TRBJ2-2, with 9 positions matching TRBD2. The CDR3 has 19 amino acids. The V gene end was trimmed by 4 bases and the J gene end by 0 bases; junction bases not matched to a gene: 12. From germline, CDR1 is MDHEN and CDR2 SYDVKM.

V gene TRBV5-1 combines with J gene TRBJ2-1; 9 bases agree with TRBD2. The V gene end was trimmed by 1 base and the J gene end by 8 bases; junction bases not matched to a gene: 7. This CDR3 is 15 amino acids long. The germline V gene has CDR1 SGHRS and CDR2 YFSETQ. CDR3 loop: CASSLSLAGLDEQFF. DNA of the CDR3: TGCGCCAGCAGCTTGTCCCTAGCGGGACTGGATGAGCAGTTCTTC.

V is TRBV5-8 and J is TRBJ1-4; D is unresolved. The ends were cut back, 6 bases at V and 5 bases at J, with 14 bases in the middle. Germline CDR1 and CDR2: SGHTS and YDEGEE. The CDR3 sequence is 14 residues long. CDR3 nucleotides: TGTGCCAGCACCGTCTGGGGAGGCAATGAAAAACTGTTTTTT. Protein: CASTVWGGNEKLFF.

The chain links TRBV15 to TRBJ1-5, with no clear D. Germline-derived CDR1 and CDR2 are LNHNV and YYDKDF (reference sequence). This CDR3 is built from 13 residues. With 5 bases removed from V and 5 bases from J, the gap between germline ends came to 10 bases. The CDR3 bases are TGTGCCACCAGCGGAGGCGGAGATCAGCCCCAGCATTTT. Translating it yields CATSGGGDQPQHF.

The chain joins TRBV5-1 to TRBJ2-3, with D perhaps TRBD1 or TRBD2 (5 bases each). This CDR3 contains 17 residues. Germline lookup yields CDR1 SGHRS and CDR2 YFSETQ. V shed 2 bases and J shed 4 bases, with 20 bases lying between them. CDR3: CASSFRDPVSGPDTQYF. In DNA form, the CDR3 reads TGCGCCAGCAGCTTCCGGGACCCGGTTTCGGGCCCAGATACGCAGTATTTT. The full variable domain, completed using reference TRBV5-1 and TRBJ2-3, is KAGVTQTPRYLIKTRGQQVTLSCSPISGHRSVSWYQQTPGQGLQFLFEYFSETQRNKGNFPGRFSGRQFSNSRSEMNVSTLELGDSALYLCASSFRDPVSGPDTQYFGPGTRLTVL.

The chain carries TRBV5-5 and TRBJ1-2; D ambiguous. CDR3 length: 15 amino acids. The germline V gene encodes CDR1 SGHKS and CDR2 YYEKEE (reference sequence). Trimming took 4 bases from V and 1 from J, leaving 14 bases between them. As DNA, the CDR3 is TGTGCCAGCAGCCGAGACCCGGGAGATAACTATGGCTACACCTTC. Protein sequence: CASSRDPGDNYGYTF.

The chain has TRBV7-9 and TRBJ1-1; 7 nucleotides line up with TRBD1. CDR1 is SEHNR and CDR2 is FQNEAQ in the germline V gene (reference sequence). V lost 5 bases, J lost 3 bases, and 9 bases stayed unmatched. The CDR3 consists of 15 residues. CDR3 nucleotide sequence: TGTGCCAGCAGCCAAGAGGGACAGACTTACACTGAAGCTTTCTTT. Amino acids: CASSQEGQTYTEAFF.

The chain carries TRBV2 and TRBJ2-7, with D possibly matching TRBD2 (6 bases). The V gene lost 8 bases and the J gene lost 6 bases, with 14 bases spanning the gap. Germline-derived CDR1 and CDR2 are SNHLY and FYNNEI. The CDR3 extends over 12 amino acids. The CDR3 nucleotides read TGTGCCAGCGCGACTAGTGGTCCCGAGCAGTACTTC. Translated: CASATSGPEQYF.

This sequence joins TRBV19 and TRBJ1-5, with 7 bases that match TRBD1. CDR1 and CDR2 (germline): LNHDA, SQIVND (reference sequence). The junction had 15 bases not matched to a gene; V was cut back by 3 bases and J by 7 bases. The CDR3 sequence is 17 residues long. The CDR3 sequence: CASSMRGQGDWEQPQHF. The CDR3 DNA follows: TGTGCCAGTAGTATGAGGGGCCAGGGGGACTGGGAGCAGCCCCAGCATTTT. The complete variable domain, with remaining parts taken from reference TRBV19 and TRBJ1-5, reads DGGITQSPKYLFRKEGQNVTLSCEQNLNHDAMYWYRQDPGQGLRLIYYSQIVNDFQKGDIAEGYSVSREKKESFPLTVTSAQKNPTAFYLCASSMRGQGDWEQPQHFGDGTRLSIL.

The J gene is TRBJ1-3, the V gene TRBV2; maybe TRBD1 (6 bases). The CDR3 covers 13 residues. CDR1 SNHLY and CDR2 FYNNEI come from the germline V gene. Trimming left V 4 bases short and J 5 bases short, with 9 bases between. CDR3: CASSGTVRNTIYF. CDR3 sequence (DNA): TGTGCCAGCAGTGGGACAGTAAGAAACACCATATATTTT.

This chain links TRBV12-5 with TRBJ2-2; 13 bases fit TRBD2. Germline V CDR1 and CDR2: LGHNT, FRNRAP. V dropped 4 bases and J dropped 3; count of bases not matched to a gene: 5. CDR3 size: 17 residues. Written as DNA, the CDR3 is TGTGCTAGTGGTTCGGGACTAGCGGGGACACACACCGGGGAGCTGTTTTTT. This gives the protein CASGSGLAGTHTGELFF.

The V and J genes are TRBV7-2 and TRBJ1-4, with a tentative D call TRBD1 (5 bases). This CDR3 is built from 15 residues. V lost 3 bases, J lost 8 bases, and 16 bases lay in between. The germline V gene has CDR1 SGHTA and CDR2 FQGNSA. In DNA, the CDR3 is TGTGCCAGCAGCTTGTATCGCTCCCGGGGGGAAAAACTGTTTTTT. Its protein product is CASSLYRSRGEKLFF.

The chain combines TRBV30 with TRBJ1-6, with D unclear. The CDR3 extends over 13 amino acids. Germline CDR1 GTSNPN, CDR2 SVGIG (reference sequence). The ends were cut back, 0 bases at V and 8 bases at J, with 8 bases in the middle. The CDR3 DNA reads TGTGCCTGGAGTGTGATGCAGGATTCACCCCTCCACTTT. This gives the protein CAWSVMQDSPLHF.

The chain has TRBV27 and TRBJ2-7; a possible D gene is TRBD1 (5 bases). The CDR3 is 15 residues long. CDR1 and CDR2 from the germline V gene are MNHEY and SMNVEV (reference sequence). Trimming took 8 bases from V and 0 from J, leaving 17 bases between them. CDR3 residues: CASSPQDTRSYEQYF. The CDR3 DNA sequence: TGTGCCAGCTCCCCCCAGGACACGCGCTCCTACGAGCAGTACTTC.

Details on this clone: The same CDR3 can be traced to other DNA sequences in this sample. V gene TRBV28 combines with J gene TRBJ1-1; unclear D gene. The CDR3 runs to 12 residues. The germline V and J ends were trimmed by 11 bases and 0 bases, with 10 bases remaining between them. The germline V gene encodes CDR1 MDHEN and CDR2 SYDVKM. The CDR3 is CASGQLNTEAFF. CDR3 in DNA: TGTGCCTCTGGTCAGTTGAACACTGAAGCTTTCTTT. The entire variable domain, with the rest obtained from reference TRBV28 and TRBJ1-1, is as follows: DVKVTQSSRYLVKRTGEKVFLECVQDMDHENMFWYRQDPGLGLRLIYFSYDVKMKEKGDIPEGYSVSREKKERFSLILESASTNQTSMYLCASGQLNTEAFFGQGTRLTVV.

The chain is built from TRBV15 and TRBJ1-3; the D is unclear. Per the germline V gene, CDR1 is LNHNV and CDR2 is YYDKDF (reference sequence). The CDR3 sequence is 15 residues long. With 0 bases removed from V and 3 bases from J, the gap between germline ends came to 9 bases. CDR3 region: CATSRDSGVGNTIYF. The CDR3 bases are TGTGCCACCAGCAGAGACAGTGGGGTTGGAAACACCATATATTTT. The full variable domain, with the rest looked up from reference TRBV15 and TRBJ1-3, is DAMVIQNPRYQVTQFGKPVTLSCSQTLNHNVMYWYQQKSSQAPKLLFHYYDKDFNNEADTPDNFQSRRPNTSFCFLDIRSPGLGDTAMYLCATSRDSGVGNTIYFGEGSWLTVV.